A selection of T cell receptor beta chains follows, all from one sample in a study of blood T cell repertoires in COVID-19. Clones were read by immunoSEQ multiplex PCR, and TCRdb kept only the in-frame ones, dropping some. This sample has approximately 20,000 clones, with about 90% found just once. The sequencing sample was made of peripheral blood. The receptors were gathered from a human donor in a cohort sampled during active COVID-19. Each CDR3 is given with its conserved first and last residue. A D gene is named only where the DNA matches it firmly. A row's size may be missing; if present it is once, few, many or a size class.

d_call,j_call,v_call,clone_size,cdr3_aa,cdr3_nt
.,TRBJ1-5,TRBV27,.,CASSPGVAVQPQHF,TGTGCCAGCTCGCCGGGGGTCGCCGTTCAGCCCCAGCATTTT
.,TRBJ2-7,TRBV6-1,.,CASSERRDILNF,TGTGCCAGCAGTGAACGCCGGGACATCCTGAACTTC
TRBD1,TRBJ1-6,TRBV27,.,CASSRGTGINSPLHF,TGTGCCAGCAGCAGGGGGACAGGAATTAATTCACCCCTCCACTTT
.,TRBJ2-1,TRBV30,once,CAWIQLPAGNEQFF,TGTGCCTGGATCCAACTCCCGGCGGGCAATGAGCAGTTCTTC
.,TRBJ1-1,TRBV9,few,CASSVSRDTEAFF,TGTGCCAGCAGCGTGTCTCGTGACACTGAAGCTTTCTTT
.,TRBJ1-5,TRBV20-1,.,CSASTAGNQPQHF,TGCAGTGCTAGTACCGCGGGGAATCAGCCCCAGCATTTT
.,TRBJ1-1,TRBV9,.,CASSVGPRDTEAFF,TGTGCCAGCAGCGTAGGGCCTCGGGACACTGAAGCTTTCTTT
.,TRBJ2-1,TRBV7-9,once,CASILTRTDNEQFF,TGTGCCAGCATCCTGACTAGAACGGACAATGAGCAGTTCTTC
.,TRBJ1-5,TRBV18,.,CASSPRDNYSNQPQHF,TGTGCCAGCTCACCACGGGACAACTATAGCAATCAGCCCCAGCATTTT
TRBD1,TRBJ1-1,TRBV10-3,once,CAISGGQGVPEAFF,TGTGCCATCTCGGGGGGACAGGGGGTCCCTGAAGCTTTCTTT
TRBD1,TRBJ1-2,TRBV5-1,.,CASRIDRGFSGYTF,TGCGCCAGCAGAATCGACAGGGGGTTCTCTGGCTACACCTTC
TRBD2,TRBJ2-1,TRBV15,.,CATSRAVAGALVTYNEQFF,TGTGCCACCAGCAGAGCCGTAGCGGGGGCCCTCGTAACCTACAATGAGCAGTTCTTC
TRBD1,TRBJ1-4,TRBV4-1,.,CASSPGQAASMEKLFF,TGCGCCAGCAGCCCAGGACAGGCCGCTTCTATGGAAAAACTGTTTTTT
.,TRBJ2-1,TRBV5-8,.,CASSLDTLDSYNEQFF,TGTGCCAGCAGCCTAGATACCCTGGACTCCTACAATGAGCAGTTCTTC
TRBD1,TRBJ1-2,TRBV7-2,.,CASSSGGYGYTF,TGTGCCAGCAGCTCAGGGGGCTATGGCTACACCTTC
.,TRBJ2-7,TRBV4-1,.,CASSPVPASEAYEQYF,TGCGCCAGCAGCCCCGTCCCGGCTAGCGAGGCCTACGAGCAGTACTTC
TRBD1,TRBJ1-1,TRBV30,.,CALDRGARQGANTEAFF,TGTGCCTTGGACCGTGGGGCACGACAGGGGGCCAACACTGAAGCTTTCTTT
.,TRBJ2-3,TRBV5-1,.,CASSYRGTASTDTQYF,TGCGCCAGCAGCTATCGCGGAACGGCTAGCACAGATACGCAGTATTTT
.,TRBJ2-1,TRBV29-1,.,CSVVPVSYNEQFF,TGCAGCGTTGTACCAGTATCCTACAATGAGCAGTTCTTC
.,TRBJ2-2,TRBV29-1,.,CSVALLGDTGELFF,TGCAGCGTTGCCCTCCTAGGGGACACCGGGGAGCTGTTTTTT
.,TRBJ2-7,TRBV27,once,CASGLLTDPYEQYF,TGTGCCAGCGGGCTCCTGACAGACCCCTACGAGCAGTACTTC
.,TRBJ1-1,TRBV7-9,.,CASSPFSFF,TGTGCCAGCAGCCCCTTTTCTTTCTTT
.,TRBJ2-1,TRBV9,.,CASSVAPLLAYEQFF,TGTGCCAGCAGCGTAGCTCCCTTACTAGCATATGAGCAGTTCTTC
.,TRBJ1-1,TRBV5-4,.,CASSLAGREAFF,TGTGCCAGCAGCTTGGCGGGGAGGGAAGCTTTCTTT
.,TRBJ1-2,TRBV2,.,CASPQGAYTF,TGTGCCAGCCCCCAGGGCGCCTACACCTTC
.,TRBJ2-1,TRBV7-2,.,CASSLAGGYNEQFF,TGTGCCAGCAGCTTAGCGGGGGGTTACAATGAGCAGTTCTTC
TRBD1,TRBJ1-1,TRBV7-8,.,CASSLLRTGNTEAFF,TGTGCCAGCAGCCTATTACGGACAGGGAACACTGAAGCTTTCTTT
.,TRBJ2-1,TRBV5-4,.,CASSTRSGSRIFYSNEQFF,TGTGCCAGCAGCACACGTTCGGGGTCCCGGATTTTTTACTCGAATGAGCAGTTCTTC
.,TRBJ1-1,TRBV9,.,CASSSRGGAEAFF,TGTGCCAGCAGCTCCCGAGGAGGGGCTGAAGCTTTCTTT
.,TRBJ2-7,TRBV10-2,once,CASSDSGYLAYEQYF,TGCGCCAGCAGTGATTCGGGGTATCTCGCCTACGAGCAGTACTTC
.,TRBJ1-1,TRBV12-3/TRBV12-4,.,CASSVRQTLEAFF,TGTGCCAGCAGTGTCCGACAGACTCTGGAAGCTTTCTTT
TRBD1,TRBJ1-2,TRBV19,.,CASSRDRNYGYTF,TGTGCCAGTAGTAGGGACAGGAACTATGGCTACACCTTC
.,TRBJ1-1,TRBV2,.,CASSGEMNTEAFF,TGTGCCAGCAGTGGGGAGATGAACACTGAAGCTTTCTTT
TRBD2,TRBJ2-7,TRBV27,.,CASRGGGLYEQYF,TGTGCCAGTAGGGGCGGGGGGCTCTACGAGCAGTACTTC
.,TRBJ2-6,TRBV7-2,once,CASSLAGASGANVLTF,TGTGCCAGCAGCTTAGCGGGGGCCTCTGGGGCCAACGTCCTGACTTTC
TRBD2,TRBJ2-1,TRBV9,.,CASSVGLAGGNNEQFF,TGTGCCAGCAGCGTCGGTCTAGCGGGGGGGAACAATGAGCAGTTCTTC
.,TRBJ1-1,TRBV2,.,CASSGTDLPGTEAFF,TGTGCCAGCAGTGGAACGGATCTCCCGGGCACTGAAGCTTTCTTT
TRBD2,TRBJ2-5,TRBV5-8,few,CASSLVYGGAGETQYF,TGTGCCAGCAGCTTGGTGTACGGGGGGGCCGGAGAGACCCAGTACTTC
TRBD2,TRBJ2-1,TRBV7-9,.,CASSPPFRLAGGDEQFF,TGTGCCAGCAGCCCCCCATTTAGGCTAGCGGGGGGGGATGAGCAGTTCTTC
.,TRBJ2-1,TRBV18,.,CASSADNEQFF,TGTGCCAGCTCAGCAGACAATGAGCAGTTCTTC
.,TRBJ1-2,TRBV7-2,.,CASSLGPGGYGYTF,TGTGCCAGCAGCTTAGGCCCGGGGGGGTATGGCTACACCTTC
TRBD1,TRBJ2-3,TRBV6-6,.,CASSPPLTGFFTDTQYF,TGTGCCAGCAGTCCACCGTTGACAGGGTTTTTTACAGATACGCAGTATTTT
TRBD1,TRBJ2-7,TRBV6-5,once,CASSWDRAYEQYF,TGTGCCAGCAGTTGGGACAGGGCCTACGAGCAGTACTTC
TRBD2,TRBJ2-3,TRBV6-1,.,CASSERLAGGVTDTQYF,TGTGCCAGCAGTGAGAGACTAGCGGGGGGCGTCACAGATACGCAGTATTTT
.,TRBJ1-5,TRBV6-5,.,CASSDRPGEQPQHF,TGTGCCAGCAGCGACCGCCCCGGGGAACAGCCCCAGCATTTT
.,TRBJ1-1,TRBV19,.,CASSPTLMNTEAFF,TGTGCCAGTAGTCCGACACTTATGAACACTGAAGCTTTCTTT
.,TRBJ1-2,TRBV18,.,CASSLGGSNYGYTF,TGTGCCAGCTCACTGGGGGGTTCTAACTATGGCTACACCTTC
.,TRBJ1-1,TRBV14,.,CASSQEWGPWVGQRGEAFF,TGTGCCAGCAGCCAAGAATGGGGGCCCTGGGTGGGTCAACGCGGTGAAGCTTTCTTT
.,TRBJ1-2,TRBV5-4,.,CASSLGVQPYGYTF,TGTGCCAGCAGCTTGGGTGTACAGCCCTATGGCTACACCTTC
.,TRBJ1-2,TRBV12-3/TRBV12-4,.,CASINGGGDYTF,TGTGCCAGCATCAACGGGGGGGGCGACTACACCTTC
TRBD2,TRBJ2-4,TRBV27,.,CASRDSGGKNIQYF,TGTGCCAGCAGGGATAGCGGGGGCAAAAACATTCAGTACTTC